A single sample is the source of the 9 T cell receptor beta chains below, sequenced in a study of blood T cell repertoires in COVID-19. The assay was immunoSEQ multiplex PCR, and TCRdb's table has in-frame clones only and misses some. Here the sample spans about 85,000 clones, around 93% being singletons. The sample taken for sequencing was peripheral blood. The source of these receptors is a human donor with active COVID-19. The donor label of this sample is uncertain.

The chain employs TRBV27 and TRBJ1-6; D gene uncertain. Germline CDR1 is MNHEY and CDR2 is SMNVEV (reference sequence). The CDR3 loop spans 14 amino acids. Deletions cut 3 bases from V and 9 bases from J, with 12 bases between. CDR3 sequence: CASSLAEPGSPLHF. The CDR3 region has the DNA TGTGCCAGCAGTTTGGCAGAACCGGGTTCACCCCTCCACTTT.

J is TRBJ1-5 and V is TRBV6-1, with TRBD1 matching 10 bases. The CDR3 loop spans 21 amino acids. CDR1 is MNHNS, CDR2 SASEGT, per germline. V shed 1 base, J shed 3 bases, and the junction held 18 bases outside the gene matches. CDR3 region: CASSEDRTGGRGGVTNQPQHF. The CDR3 DNA follows: TGTGCCAGCAGTGAAGATCGGACAGGGGGAAGAGGCGGTGTGACCAATCAGCCCCAGCATTTT.

V and J are TRBV3-1 (or the pseudogene TRBV3-2) and TRBJ1-1, with TRBD1 matching 7 bases. Germline CDR1 reads LGHDT; CDR2 reads YNNKEL (reference sequence). V trimming: 4 bases; J trimming: 4 bases; junction bases outside the gene matches: 12. This CDR3 is 16 amino acids long. CDR3 residues: CASSPTGAWERTEAFF. CDR3 sequence (DNA): TGTGCCAGCAGCCCAACAGGGGCGTGGGAACGCACTGAAGCTTTCTTT.

The V and J genes are TRBV27 and TRBJ1-4; tentative D call: TRBD1 (5 bases). The V end lost 7 bases, the J end lost 5 bases, and 14 bases lay between the germline ends. The germline V gene has CDR1 MNHEY and CDR2 SMNVEV (reference sequence). The CDR3 covers 14 residues. The CDR3 spells CASNRAGPNEKLFF. CDR3 nucleotide sequence: TGTGCCAGCAACCGGGCGGGACCGAATGAAAAACTGTTTTTT.

This chain uses TRBV5-6 with TRBJ1-1; D is unresolved. V was clipped by 2 bases and J by 1 base, with 12 bases between them. This CDR3 comprises 15 residues. Germline V CDR1 and CDR2: SGHDT, YYEEEE. CDR3 nucleotide sequence: TGTGCCAGCAGCTTCCGAGATATTGGGAACACTGAAGCTTTCTTT. This sequence encodes CASSFRDIGNTEAFF.

The chain is built from TRBV5-5 and TRBJ1-1, with D possibly TRBD1 on 6 matching bases. Germline CDR1 is SGHKS and CDR2 is YYEKEE (reference sequence). The V and J ends lost 1 base and 7 bases respectively, with 11 bases between them. The CDR3 has 13 amino acids. The CDR3 reads CASSLQGYIEAFF. The CDR3 region has the DNA TGTGCCAGCAGCTTGCAGGGGTACATTGAAGCTTTCTTT.

The chain carries TRBV5-1 and TRBJ2-5; unclear D gene. Trimming took 0 bases from V and 1 from J, leaving 10 bases between them. Germline V lookup: CDR1 SGHRS, CDR2 YFSETQ. This CDR3 is built from 15 residues. CDR3 protein: CASSLERVSQETQYF. The CDR3 DNA sequence: TGCGCCAGCAGCTTGGAACGGGTATCCCAAGAGACCCAGTACTTC.

This rearrangement joins TRBV3-1 (or the pseudogene TRBV3-2) to TRBJ2-7; 8 bases agree with TRBD1. The germline V gene has CDR1 LGHDT and CDR2 YNNKEL (reference sequence). V trimming: 4 bases; J trimming: 1 base; junction bases outside the gene matches: 3. CDR3 length equals 14 residues. The CDR3 bases are TGTGCCAGCAGCCTTGGACAGGGTTCCTACGAGCAGTACTTC. It encodes CASSLGQGSYEQYF.

The rearrangement joins TRBV7-7 to TRBJ2-1, with D maybe TRBD1 (5 bases). The CDR3 is 15 amino acids. The V gene's germline CDR1 is SSHAT and CDR2 FNYEAQ (reference sequence). Between the trimmed V and J ends, which lost 1 base and 2 bases, there was a span of 9 bases. For the CDR3, the DNA is TGTGCCAGCAGCTTAGAGCCAGGGACCTACAATGAGCAGTTCTTC. This gives the protein CASSLEPGTYNEQFF.